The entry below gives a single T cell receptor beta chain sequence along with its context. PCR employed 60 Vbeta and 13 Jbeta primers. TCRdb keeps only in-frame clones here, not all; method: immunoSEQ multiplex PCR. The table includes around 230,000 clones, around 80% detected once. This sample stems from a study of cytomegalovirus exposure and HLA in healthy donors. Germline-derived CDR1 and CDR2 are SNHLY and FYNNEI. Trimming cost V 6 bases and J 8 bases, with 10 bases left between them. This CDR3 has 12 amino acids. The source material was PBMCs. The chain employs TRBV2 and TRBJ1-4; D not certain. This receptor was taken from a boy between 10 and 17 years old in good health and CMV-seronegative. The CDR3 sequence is CASSLIEEKLFF. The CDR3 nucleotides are TGTGCCAGCAGCTTGATCGAGGAAAAACTGTTTTTT.